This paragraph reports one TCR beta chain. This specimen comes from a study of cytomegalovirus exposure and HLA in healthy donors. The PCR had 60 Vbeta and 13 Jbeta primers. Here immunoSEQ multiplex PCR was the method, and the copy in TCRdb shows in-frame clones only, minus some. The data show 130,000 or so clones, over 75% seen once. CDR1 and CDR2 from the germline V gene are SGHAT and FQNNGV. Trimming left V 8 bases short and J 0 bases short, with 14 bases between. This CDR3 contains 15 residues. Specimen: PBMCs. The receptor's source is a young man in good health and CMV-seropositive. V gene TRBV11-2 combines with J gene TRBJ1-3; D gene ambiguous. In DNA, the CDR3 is TGTGCCAGCGCCCCGCCGGGGTACTCTGGAAACACCATATATTTT. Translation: CASAPPGYSGNTIYF.